In this sample, the clone carrying this TCR beta chain turned up a few times. Its antigen is unidentified. Constant-region reverse primers amplified full-length variable regions, followed by semi-nested Nested Universal Primer A PCR. TCRdb reprocessed the 5' RACE reads with MiXCR, giving one entry per CDR3 protein. The sample has more than 55,000 distinct CDR3 sequences; roughly 28% are singletons. The sorted Tregs were CD4+CD25+CD127-/low cells. Broader study findings: Tumor memory CD4+ T cell TCR gene usage was found to cluster with blood and lymph node memory CD4+ cells and with lymph node naive CD4+ cells. Tumor Treg TCRs overlapped most with tumor naive CD4+ cells.

V gave up 6 bases and J gave up 0 bases; unmatched junction bases: 1. The CDR3 has 13 amino acids. The V gene's germline CDR1 is SGHVS and CDR2 FQNEAQ. The TCR sequence derives from a female donor with breast cancer. Input material: tumor-infiltrating Tregs sorted from the breast tumor. The V gene is TRBV7-8, the J gene TRBJ2-5; 7 nucleotides line up with TRBD1. The chain's CDR3 is CASRTGYQETQYF. As DNA, the CDR3 is TGTGCCAGCAGGACAGGGTACCAAGAGACCCAGTACTTC.